This T cell receptor beta chain stems from a study of post-analysis software for immune sequencing data. General observations from the study: TRBV segments more frequent in patients than in controls numbered about five and included TRBV5-6, TRBV5-1 and TRBV20-1.

There are a few counts of this clonotype. Its matching antigen is unknown. Tagging with unique molecular identifiers was a feature of the TCR beta cDNA libraries. From the PCR reads, TCRdb called clonotypes with MiXCR, one entry per CDR3 protein. This sample has roughly 670,000 distinct CDR3 sequences, with around 64% found just once. In germline, CDR1 is SQVTM, CDR2 ANQGSEA. The CDR3 consists of 14 residues. The TCR was taken from a girl between 2 and 10 years old with multiple sclerosis. This rearrangement joins TRBV29-1 to TRBJ2-5, with TRBD2 matching 8 bases. The DNA matches TRBJ2-4 better at its end, which makes the J call doubtful. Sequencing was performed on blood. CDR3 DNA: TGCAGCGTACTGACTAGCGCCCCGAGTAACATTCAGTACTTC. As protein: CSVLTSAPSNIQYF.